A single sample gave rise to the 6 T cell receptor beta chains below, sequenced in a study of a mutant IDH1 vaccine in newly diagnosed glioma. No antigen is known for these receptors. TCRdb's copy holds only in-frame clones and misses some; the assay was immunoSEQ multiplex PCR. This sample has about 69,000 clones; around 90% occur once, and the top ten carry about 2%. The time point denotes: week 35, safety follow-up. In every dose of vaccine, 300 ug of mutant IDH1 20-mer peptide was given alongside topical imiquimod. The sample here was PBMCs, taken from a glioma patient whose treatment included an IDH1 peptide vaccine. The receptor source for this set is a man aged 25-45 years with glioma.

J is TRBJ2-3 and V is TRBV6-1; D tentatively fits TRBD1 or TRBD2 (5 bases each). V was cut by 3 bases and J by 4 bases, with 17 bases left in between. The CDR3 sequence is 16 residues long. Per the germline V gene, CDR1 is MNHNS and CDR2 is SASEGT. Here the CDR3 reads CASSERGARSPDTQYF. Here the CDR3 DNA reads TGTGCCAGCAGTGAGCGAGGGGCTAGGAGCCCAGATACGCAGTATTTT.

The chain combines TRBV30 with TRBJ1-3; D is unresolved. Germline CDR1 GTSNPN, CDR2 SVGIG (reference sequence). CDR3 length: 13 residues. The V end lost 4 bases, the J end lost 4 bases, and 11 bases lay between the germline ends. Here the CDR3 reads CAWIPTAGNTIYF. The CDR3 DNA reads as TGTGCCTGGATCCCCACAGCCGGAAACACCATATATTTT.

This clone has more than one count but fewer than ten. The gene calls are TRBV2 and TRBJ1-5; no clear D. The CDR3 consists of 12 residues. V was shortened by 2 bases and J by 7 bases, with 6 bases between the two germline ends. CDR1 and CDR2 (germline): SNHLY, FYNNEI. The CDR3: CASSENRQPQHF. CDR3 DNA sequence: TGTGCCAGCAGTGAAAACAGACAGCCCCAGCATTTT.

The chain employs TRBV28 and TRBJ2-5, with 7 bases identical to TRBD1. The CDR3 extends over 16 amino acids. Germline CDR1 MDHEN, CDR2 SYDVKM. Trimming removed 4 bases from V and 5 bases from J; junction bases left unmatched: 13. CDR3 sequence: CASSSPHHRGGETQYF. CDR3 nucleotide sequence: TGTGCCAGCAGTTCCCCCCATCACAGGGGCGGGGAGACCCAGTACTTC.

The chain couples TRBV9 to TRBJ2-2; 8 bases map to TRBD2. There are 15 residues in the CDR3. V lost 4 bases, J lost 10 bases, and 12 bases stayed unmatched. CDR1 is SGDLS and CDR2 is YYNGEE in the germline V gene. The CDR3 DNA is TGTGCCAGCAGCTCAACGGGCGGGGGGTCGGAGGAGCTGTTTTTT. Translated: CASSSTGGGSEELFF.

The CDR3 region is CASSPMGRETLHF. The CDR3 nucleotides are TGTGCCAGCAGCCCCATGGGCCGAGAAACCCTCCACTTT. The gene calls are TRBV11-2 and TRBJ1-6; D call uncertain. CDR1 is SGHAT and CDR2 is FQNNGV in the germline V gene. The CDR3 has 13 residues. With 5 bases removed from V and 14 bases from J, the gap between germline ends came to 16 bases.